The clone carrying this TCR beta chain appeared once. Its antigen remains unidentified. TCR beta VDJ combinations and CDR3 sequences were profiled from genomic DNA. From the reads, TCRdb called clonotypes with MiXCR, one entry per CDR3 protein. The repertoire includes a few hundred thousand distinct CDR3 sequences, around 49% of them detected once, and about 20% sits in the top ten. The CDR3 runs 17 residues. The V gene's germline CDR1 is DFQATT and CDR2 SNEGSKA (reference sequence). V lost 0 bases to trimming and J lost 6 bases; unmatched junction nucleotides: 9. This entry is derived from a study of CD8+CD57+ T cells in acquired aplastic anemia. About the research overall: Average DNA yield from sorted CD4+ and CD8+ cells was about 3 ug.

The patients chosen for sequencing had shown expansion of CD8+CD57+ cells (detected by flow cytometry). Regarding the study as a whole: No significant patient-versus-control difference appeared in CD8+ Simpson's diversity.

Sequencing used sorted CD4+, CD8+, or CD8+CD57+ T cells (not recorded which) from PBMCs. This chain connects TRBV20-1 to TRBJ1-6; 9 nucleotides match TRBD1. The receptor was isolated from a human donor with aplastic anemia. CDR3 nucleotides: TGCAGTGCTAGAGAGGACAGGGGAATAAGTCGTAATTCACCCCTCCACTTT. This translates into CSAREDRGISRNSPLHF.